The 7 T cell receptor beta chains listed next were all sequenced from one sample in a study of T cell repertoires in cytomegalovirus infection. One entry per CDR3 protein results from TCRdb running MiXCR on the reads. The sample lists some 130,000 distinct CDR3 sequences; roughly a third were seen once. Their antigens remain unidentified. The sequenced sample was CD8+ T cells from cultured PBMCs, obtained from culture after CMV antigen stimulation. All receptors derive from a human donor in good health (CMV status not recorded). Some clones in this sample may be carry-over from other donors' samples.

This chain connects TRBV15 to TRBJ2-7; possibly TRBD1 for D (6 bases). The germline V gene encodes CDR1 LNHNV and CDR2 YYDKDF (reference sequence). V was clipped by 2 bases and J by 0 bases, with 14 bases between them. The CDR3 contains 16 residues. CDR3: CATSRFPRDTSYEQYF. DNA of the CDR3: TGTGCCACCAGCAGATTCCCTCGGGACACCTCCTACGAGCAGTACTTC.

This clonotype was counted between two and nine times. The gene calls are TRBV6-5 and TRBJ1-2, with 10 nucleotides matching TRBD1. The V gene end was trimmed by 5 bases and the J gene end by 4 bases; junction bases not matched to a gene: 10. The CDR3 extends over 16 amino acids. Germline assignment: CDR1 MNHEY and CDR2 SVGAGI. The CDR3 here is CASSTQTGGGIYGYTF. The CDR3, as DNA: TGTGCCAGCAGTACTCAGACAGGGGGCGGTATCTATGGCTACACCTTC.

This clonotype came up a few times. The chain joins TRBV12-5 to TRBJ2-5; 7 nucleotides match TRBD1. V lost 6 bases and J lost 1; bases outside the gene matches: 14. Germline loops: CDR1 LGHNT, CDR2 FRNRAP. The CDR3 loop spans 17 amino acids. Here the CDR3 reads CASGPYRGPWAQETQYF. Here the CDR3 DNA reads TGTGCTAGTGGGCCCTACAGGGGTCCTTGGGCCCAAGAGACCCAGTACTTC.

The sample holds many counts of this clonotype. This sequence joins TRBV6-1 and TRBJ2-3, with D perhaps matching TRBD2 (7 bases). V was cut by 5 bases and J by 2 bases, with 14 bases left in between. CDR1 is MNHNS, CDR2 SASEGT, per germline. The length of the CDR3 is 15 residues. The CDR3 protein is CASSQGGGATDTQYF. CDR3 DNA sequence: TGTGCCAGCAGTCAGGGTGGGGGGGCCACAGATACGCAGTATTTT.

This clonotype showed up just a few times. The V call is TRBV3-1, the J call TRBJ2-7; D unresolved. The V gene lost 1 base and the J gene lost 2 bases, with 9 bases spanning the gap. This CDR3 comprises 14 residues. Germline CDR1 reads LGHDT; CDR2 reads YNNKEL (reference sequence). CDR3 DNA: TGTGCCAGCAGCCAAGTCTTAGAACCCTACGAGCAGTACTTC. This translates into CASSQVLEPYEQYF.

A few counts support this clonotype. This chain connects TRBV12-3 or TRBV12-4 to TRBJ2-2, with TRBD1 identical over 8 bases. J lost 6 bases, V lost 1 base, and 7 bases had no gene match. This CDR3 spans 16 amino acids. CDR3 sequence (DNA): TGTGCCAGCAGTTTAGATGACAGGGGAGTCGCCGGGGAGCTGTTTTTT. Translated: CASSLDDRGVAGELFF.

The chain couples TRBV5-1 to TRBJ1-1, with TRBD1 as a possible D gene (5 bases). The V and J ends lost 0 bases and 0 bases respectively, with 12 bases between them. This CDR3 spans 16 amino acids. Germline CDR1 and CDR2: SGHRS and YFSETQ. CDR3 bases: TGCGCCAGCAGCTTGGAGGAGACAGCCATGAACACTGAAGCTTTCTTT. Protein sequence: CASSLEETAMNTEAFF.